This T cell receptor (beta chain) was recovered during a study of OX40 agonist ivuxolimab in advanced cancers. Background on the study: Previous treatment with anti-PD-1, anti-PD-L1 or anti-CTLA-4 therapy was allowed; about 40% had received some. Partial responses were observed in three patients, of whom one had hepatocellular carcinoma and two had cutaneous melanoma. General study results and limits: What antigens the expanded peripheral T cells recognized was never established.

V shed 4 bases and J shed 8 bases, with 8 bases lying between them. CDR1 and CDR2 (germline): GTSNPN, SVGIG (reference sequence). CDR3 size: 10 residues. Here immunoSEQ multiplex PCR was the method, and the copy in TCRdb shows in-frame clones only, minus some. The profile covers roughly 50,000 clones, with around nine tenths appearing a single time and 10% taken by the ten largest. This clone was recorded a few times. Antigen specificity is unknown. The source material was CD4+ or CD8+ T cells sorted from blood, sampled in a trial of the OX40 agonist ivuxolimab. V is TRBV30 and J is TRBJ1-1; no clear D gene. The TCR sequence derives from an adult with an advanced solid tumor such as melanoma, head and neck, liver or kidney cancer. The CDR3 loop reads CAWMGIEAFF. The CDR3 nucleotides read TGTGCCTGGATGGGAATAGAAGCTTTCTTT.